Presented here are 6 T cell receptor beta chains from one specimen sequenced in a study of CD8 T cells in Susac syndrome. Random-hexamer reverse transcription was applied to about 0.45 to 1 ug RNA. TCRdb re-analysed the immunoSEQ multiplex PCR reads in MiXCR, keeping a single row per CDR3 protein. This table has 400,000 or so distinct CDR3 sequences, 75% to 90% appearing once. Material: CD8+ T cells from PBMCs. These receptors all come from a human donor with multiple sclerosis.

The chain couples TRBV6-5 to TRBJ2-7, with 7 bases lining up with TRBD1. CDR1 MNHEY and CDR2 SVGAGI come from the germline V gene. V lost 5 bases to trimming and J lost 2 bases; unmatched junction nucleotides: 9. CDR3 size: 15 residues. The CDR3 loop reads CASSNNRGSPYEQYF. Written as DNA, the CDR3 is TGTGCCAGCAGTAACAACAGGGGTTCCCCCTACGAGCAGTACTTC.

The chain joins TRBV7-6 to TRBJ2-5, with D tentatively TRBD1 or TRBD2 (6 bases each). Trimming shortened V by 7 bases and J by 1 base, and 13 bases separated the two germline ends. Germline V gene lookup returns CDR1 SGHVS and CDR2 FNYEAQ. This CDR3 has 14 amino acids. The CDR3 region has the DNA TGTGCCAGCACTCCCGGAGGGGGCCAAGAGACCCAGTACTTC. This encodes CASTPGGGQETQYF.

J is TRBJ1-2 and V is TRBV20-1, with D maybe TRBD1 (5 bases). The CDR3 covers 15 residues. Trimming took 0 bases from V and 4 from J, leaving 15 bases between them. Germline CDR1 and CDR2: DFQATT and SNEGSKA (reference sequence). This chain's CDR3 is CSAREGWEGRYGYTF. The CDR3 DNA reads as TGCAGTGCTAGAGAGGGGTGGGAGGGACGCTATGGCTACACCTTC.

The rearrangement links TRBV30 to TRBJ1-1; possible D gene TRBD1, 5 bases. The CDR3 contains 13 residues. Trimming shortened V by 5 bases and J by 1 base, and 11 bases separated the two germline ends. Germline V CDR1 and CDR2: GTSNPN, SVGIG (reference sequence). CDR3 DNA sequence: TGTGCCTGGGACACGGGACGGAACACTGAAGCTTTCTTT. Amino acid sequence: CAWDTGRNTEAFF.

This chain links TRBV5-1 with TRBJ1-2; TRBD1 aligns across 9 bases. The CDR3 covers 17 residues. Germline V gene lookup returns CDR1 SGHRS and CDR2 YFSETQ. V shed 4 bases and J 3 bases; nucleotides not matched to a gene: 13. CDR3 nucleotide sequence: TGCGCCAGCAGCGTGCAACAGACAGGGGGAGACGACTATGGCTACACCTTC. This codes for CASSVQQTGGDDYGYTF.

The CDR3 spells CSVSGTSDLPTNEKLFF. The DNA of the CDR3 is TGCAGCGTCTCCGGGACATCGGATCTTCCAACTAATGAAAAACTGTTTTTT. The chain recombines TRBV29-1 with TRBJ1-4, with D possibly TRBD1 on 6 matching bases. The CDR3 is made up of 17 amino acids. Germline V gene lookup returns CDR1 SQVTM and CDR2 ANQGSEA. The ends were cut back, 6 bases at V and 0 bases at J, with 20 bases in the middle.